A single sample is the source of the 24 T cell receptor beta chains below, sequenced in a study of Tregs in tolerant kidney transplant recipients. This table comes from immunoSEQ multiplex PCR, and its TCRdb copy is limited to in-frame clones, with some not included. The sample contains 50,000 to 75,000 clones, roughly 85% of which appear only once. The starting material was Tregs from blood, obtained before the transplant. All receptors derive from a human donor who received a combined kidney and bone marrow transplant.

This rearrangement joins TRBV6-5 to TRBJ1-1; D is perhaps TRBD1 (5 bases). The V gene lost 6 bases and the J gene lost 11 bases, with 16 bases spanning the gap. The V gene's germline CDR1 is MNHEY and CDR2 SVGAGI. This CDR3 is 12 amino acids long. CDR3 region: CASSGRGGRAFF. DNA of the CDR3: TGTGCCAGCAGCGGTCGTGGGGGGAGGGCTTTCTTT.

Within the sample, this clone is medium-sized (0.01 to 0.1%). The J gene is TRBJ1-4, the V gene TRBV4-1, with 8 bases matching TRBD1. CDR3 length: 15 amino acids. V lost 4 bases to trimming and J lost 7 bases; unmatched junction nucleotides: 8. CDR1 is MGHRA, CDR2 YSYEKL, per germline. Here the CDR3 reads CASSPSGQGSEKLFF. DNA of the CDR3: TGCGCCAGCAGCCCCTCCGGACAGGGAAGTGAAAAACTGTTTTTT.

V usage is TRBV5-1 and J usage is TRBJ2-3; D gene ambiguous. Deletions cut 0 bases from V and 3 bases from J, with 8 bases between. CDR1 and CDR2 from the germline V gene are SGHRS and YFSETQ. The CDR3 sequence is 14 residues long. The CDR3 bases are TGCGCCAGCAGCTTGGTGATGGGGACAGATACGCAGTATTTT. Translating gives CASSLVMGTDTQYF.

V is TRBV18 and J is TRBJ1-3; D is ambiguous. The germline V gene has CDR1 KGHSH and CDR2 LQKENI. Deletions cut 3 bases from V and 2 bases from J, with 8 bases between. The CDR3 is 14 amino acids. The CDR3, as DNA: TGTGCCAGCTCACCGACGTGGACTGGAAACACCATATATTTT. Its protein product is CASSPTWTGNTIYF.

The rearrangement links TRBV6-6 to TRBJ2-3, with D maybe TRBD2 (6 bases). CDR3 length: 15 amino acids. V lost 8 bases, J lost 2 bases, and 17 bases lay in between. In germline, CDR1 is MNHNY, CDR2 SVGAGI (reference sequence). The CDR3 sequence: CASVRDSSFTDTQYF. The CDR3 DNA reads TGTGCCAGCGTCCGGGACTCTTCTTTCACAGATACGCAGTATTTT.

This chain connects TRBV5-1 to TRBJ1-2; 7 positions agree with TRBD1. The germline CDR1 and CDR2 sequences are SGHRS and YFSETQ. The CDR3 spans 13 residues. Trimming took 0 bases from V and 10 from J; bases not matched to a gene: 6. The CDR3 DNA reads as TGCGCCAGCAGCTTGGATTCAGACAGGGCCTACACCTTC. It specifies CASSLDSDRAYTF.

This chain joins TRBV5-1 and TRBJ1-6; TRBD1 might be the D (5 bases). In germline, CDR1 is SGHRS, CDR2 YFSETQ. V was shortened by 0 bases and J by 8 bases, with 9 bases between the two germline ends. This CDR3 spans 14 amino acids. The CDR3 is CASSLEGGDSPLHF. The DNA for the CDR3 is TGCGCCAGCAGCTTGGAGGGAGGGGATTCACCCCTCCACTTT.

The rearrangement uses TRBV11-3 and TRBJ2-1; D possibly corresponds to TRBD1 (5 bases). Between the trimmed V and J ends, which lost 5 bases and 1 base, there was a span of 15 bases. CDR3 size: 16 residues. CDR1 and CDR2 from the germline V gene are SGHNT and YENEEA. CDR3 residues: CASSHRAGLSYNEQFF. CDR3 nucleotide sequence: TGTGCCAGCAGCCACCGGGCAGGGCTATCCTACAATGAGCAGTTCTTC. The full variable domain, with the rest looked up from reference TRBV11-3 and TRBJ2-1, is EAGVVQSPRYKIIEKKQPVAFWCNPISGHNTLYWYLQNLGQGPELLIRYENEEAVDDSQLPKDRFSAERLKGVDSTLKIQPAELGDSAVYLCASSHRAGLSYNEQFFGPGTRLTVL.

CDR3 DNA: TGTGCCAGTAGACCCCGGGACAGGGATGGCTACACCTTC. It specifies CASRPRDRDGYTF. The chain recombines TRBV19 with TRBJ1-2; 9 bases map to TRBD1. After removal of 6 bases from V and 6 bases from J, the junction contained 5 bases not matched to a gene. The CDR3 is 13 amino acids. CDR1 LNHDA and CDR2 SQIVND come from the germline V gene (reference sequence). Filled out from reference TRBV19 and TRBJ1-2, the complete variable domain reads DGGITQSPKYLFRKEGQNVTLSCEQNLNHDAMYWYRQDPGQGLRLIYYSQIVNDFQKGDIAEGYSVSREKKESFPLTVTSAQKNPTAFYLCASRPRDRDGYTFGSGTRLTVV.

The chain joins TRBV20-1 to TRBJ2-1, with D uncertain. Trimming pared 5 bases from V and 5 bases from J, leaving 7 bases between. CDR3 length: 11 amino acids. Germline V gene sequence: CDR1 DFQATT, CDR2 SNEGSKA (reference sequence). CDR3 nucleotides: TGCAGTGCTGGGTGGAACAATGAGCAGTTCTTC. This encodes CSAGWNNEQFF.

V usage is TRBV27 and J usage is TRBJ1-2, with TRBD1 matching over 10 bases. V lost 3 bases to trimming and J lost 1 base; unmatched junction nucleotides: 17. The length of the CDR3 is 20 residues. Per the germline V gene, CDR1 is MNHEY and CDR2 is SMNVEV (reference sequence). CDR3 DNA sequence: TGTGCCAGCAGTTTGAACCCCGGGGGACAGGGGTATTGGGGTAACTATGGCTACACCTTC. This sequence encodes CASSLNPGGQGYWGNYGYTF.

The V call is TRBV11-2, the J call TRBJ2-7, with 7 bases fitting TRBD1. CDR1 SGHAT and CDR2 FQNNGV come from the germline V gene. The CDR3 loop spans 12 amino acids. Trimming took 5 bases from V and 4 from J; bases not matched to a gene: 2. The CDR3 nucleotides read TGTGCCAGCAGCCAGGGACAGTACGAGCAGTACTTC. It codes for CASSQGQYEQYF.

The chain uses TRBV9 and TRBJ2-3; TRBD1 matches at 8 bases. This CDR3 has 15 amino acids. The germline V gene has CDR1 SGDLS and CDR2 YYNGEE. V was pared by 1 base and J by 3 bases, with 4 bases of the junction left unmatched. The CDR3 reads CASSVQGARTDTQYF. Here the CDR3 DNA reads TGTGCCAGCAGCGTACAGGGGGCGCGGACAGATACGCAGTATTTT.

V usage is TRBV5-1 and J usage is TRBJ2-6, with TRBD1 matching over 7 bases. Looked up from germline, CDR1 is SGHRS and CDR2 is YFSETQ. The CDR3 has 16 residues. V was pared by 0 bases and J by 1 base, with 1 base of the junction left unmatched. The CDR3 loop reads CASSLGTGSGANVLTF. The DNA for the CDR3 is TGCGCCAGCAGCTTGGGGACAGGATCTGGGGCCAACGTCCTGACTTTC.

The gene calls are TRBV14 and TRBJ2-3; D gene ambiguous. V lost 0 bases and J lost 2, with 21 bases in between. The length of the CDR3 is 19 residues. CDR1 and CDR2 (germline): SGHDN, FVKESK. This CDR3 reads CASSQDLGAPSPLTDTQYF. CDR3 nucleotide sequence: TGTGCCAGCAGCCAAGATTTAGGAGCGCCCTCGCCCCTCACAGATACGCAGTATTTT.

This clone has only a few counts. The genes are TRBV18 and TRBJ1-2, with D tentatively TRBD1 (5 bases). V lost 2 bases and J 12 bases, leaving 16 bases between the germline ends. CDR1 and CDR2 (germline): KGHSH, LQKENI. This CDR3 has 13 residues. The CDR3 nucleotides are TGTGCCAGCTCACCATTAGCGGATGTAGGGGACACCTTC. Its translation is CASSPLADVGDTF.

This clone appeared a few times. CDR3 in DNA: TGTGCCAGCAGTCCTCATACTACCGGGGAGCTGTTTTTT. It codes for CASSPHTTGELFF. This rearrangement joins TRBV27 to TRBJ2-2; D is uncertain. There are 13 residues in the CDR3. Germline V gene sequence: CDR1 MNHEY, CDR2 SMNVEV (reference sequence). The V end was cut by 5 bases, the J end by 5 bases, with 9 bases between.

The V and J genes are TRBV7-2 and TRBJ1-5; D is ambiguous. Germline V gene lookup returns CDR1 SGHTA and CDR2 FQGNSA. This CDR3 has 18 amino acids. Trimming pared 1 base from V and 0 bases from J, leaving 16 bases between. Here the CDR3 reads CASSLGSGGRYSNQPQHF. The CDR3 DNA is TGTGCCAGCAGCTTAGGATCAGGAGGCCGTTATAGCAATCAGCCCCAGCATTTT.

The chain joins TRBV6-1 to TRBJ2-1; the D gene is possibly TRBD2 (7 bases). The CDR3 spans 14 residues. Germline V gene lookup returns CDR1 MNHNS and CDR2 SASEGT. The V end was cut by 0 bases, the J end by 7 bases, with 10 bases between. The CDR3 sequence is CASSEAGGRNEQFF. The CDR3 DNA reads TGTGCCAGCAGTGAAGCGGGGGGGCGGAATGAGCAGTTCTTC.

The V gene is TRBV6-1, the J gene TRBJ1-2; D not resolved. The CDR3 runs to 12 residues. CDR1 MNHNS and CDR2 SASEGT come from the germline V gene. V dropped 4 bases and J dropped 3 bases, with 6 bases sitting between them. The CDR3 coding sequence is TGTGCCAGCAGTGCTAACTACTATGGCTACACCTTC. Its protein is CASSANYYGYTF.

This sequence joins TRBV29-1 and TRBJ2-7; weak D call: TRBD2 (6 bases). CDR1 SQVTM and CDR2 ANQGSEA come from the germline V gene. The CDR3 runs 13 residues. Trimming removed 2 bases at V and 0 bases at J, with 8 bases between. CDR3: CSVEPGDSYEQYF. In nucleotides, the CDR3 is TGCAGCGTTGAACCGGGGGACTCCTACGAGCAGTACTTC.

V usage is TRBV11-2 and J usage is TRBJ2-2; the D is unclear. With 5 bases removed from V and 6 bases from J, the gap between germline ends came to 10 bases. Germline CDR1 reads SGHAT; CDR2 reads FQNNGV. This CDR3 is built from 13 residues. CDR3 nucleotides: TGTGCCAGCAGCGCCCACCCAGCCGGGGAGCTGTTTTTT. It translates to CASSAHPAGELFF.

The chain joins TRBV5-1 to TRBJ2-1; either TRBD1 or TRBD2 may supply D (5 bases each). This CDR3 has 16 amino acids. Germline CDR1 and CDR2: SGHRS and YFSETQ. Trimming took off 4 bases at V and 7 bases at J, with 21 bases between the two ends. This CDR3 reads CASSITPGTQNNEQFF. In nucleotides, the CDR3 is TGCGCCAGCAGCATAACGCCCGGGACCCAAAATAATGAGCAGTTCTTC.

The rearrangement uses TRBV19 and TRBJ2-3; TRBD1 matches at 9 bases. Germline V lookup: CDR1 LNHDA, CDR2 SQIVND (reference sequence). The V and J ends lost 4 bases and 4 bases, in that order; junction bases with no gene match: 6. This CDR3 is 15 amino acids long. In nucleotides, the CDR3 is TGTGCCAGTAGTAGGCCGGGACAGGGCGCAGATACGCAGTATTTT. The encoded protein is CASSRPGQGADTQYF.